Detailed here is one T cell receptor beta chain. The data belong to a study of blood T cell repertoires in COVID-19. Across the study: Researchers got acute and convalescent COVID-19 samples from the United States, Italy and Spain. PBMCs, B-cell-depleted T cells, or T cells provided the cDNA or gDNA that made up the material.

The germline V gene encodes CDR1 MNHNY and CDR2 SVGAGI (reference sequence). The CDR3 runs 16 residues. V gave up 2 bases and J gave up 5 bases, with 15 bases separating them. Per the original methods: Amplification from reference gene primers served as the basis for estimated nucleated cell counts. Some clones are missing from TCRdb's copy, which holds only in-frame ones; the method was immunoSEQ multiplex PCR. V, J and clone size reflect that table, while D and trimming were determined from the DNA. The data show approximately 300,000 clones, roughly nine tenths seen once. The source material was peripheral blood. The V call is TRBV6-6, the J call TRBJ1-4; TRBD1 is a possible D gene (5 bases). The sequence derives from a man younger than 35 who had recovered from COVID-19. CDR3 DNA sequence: TGTGCCAGCAGTTACCCAAAAAACAGGTTAAATGAAAAACTGTTTTTT. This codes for CASSYPKNRLNEKLFF.